This passage covers 22 T cell receptor beta chains from one sample sequenced in a study of shared clonotypes between healthy human individuals. The assay was immunoSEQ multiplex PCR, and TCRdb's table has in-frame clones only and misses some. The data hold 2 million to 3 million clones, with approximately 94% observed a single time. Source material: naive CD4+ T cells from PBMCs. Documented subset: CD45RA+ positively selected. All receptors derive from a man between 18 and 29 years old in good health. Some clones in this sample may be carry-over from other donors' samples.

This clone was seen once. The chain recombines TRBV28 with TRBJ1-2, with D perhaps TRBD1 (5 bases). The CDR3 contains 19 residues. Germline CDR1 and CDR2: MDHEN and SYDVKM. V lost 4 bases and J lost 6, with 30 bases in between. DNA of the CDR3: TGTGCCAGCAGTTCTTCCGGGGCCACAACAATAACCGTAGCAAATGGCTACACCTTC. Translation: CASSSSGATTITVANGYTF.

The V and J genes are TRBV5-8 and TRBJ2-7; a possible D gene is TRBD2 (6 bases). The CDR3 covers 13 residues. Germline V gives CDR1 SGHTS, CDR2 YDEGEE. V shed 0 bases and J shed 4 bases, with 8 bases lying between them. CDR3 nucleotides: TGTGCCAGCAGCTTGGACGGAGGGTACGAGCAGTACTTC. Amino acids: CASSLDGGYEQYF.

The rearrangement joins TRBV18 to TRBJ1-3, with D perhaps TRBD1 (6 bases). The CDR3 contains 15 residues. The V end lost 2 bases, the J end lost 3 bases, and 11 bases lay between the germline ends. Germline CDR1 KGHSH, CDR2 LQKENI. The CDR3 DNA is TGTGCCAGCTCACCAACCGGGACAAATGGAAACACCATATATTTT. Its protein is CASSPTGTNGNTIYF.

V gene TRBV15 combines with J gene TRBJ2-5; the D gene is possibly TRBD2 (6 bases). From germline, CDR1 is LNHNV and CDR2 YYDKDF (reference sequence). The CDR3 is made up of 16 amino acids. V lost 0 bases and J 5 bases, leaving 16 bases between the germline ends. CDR3 DNA: TGTGCCACCAGCAGAGATAGGTCGGCGGGAATGGAGACCCAGTACTTC. Translated: CATSRDRSAGMETQYF.

The CDR3 coding sequence is TGTGCCAGCACACTAGCGGGAGGAGAGACCCAGTACTTC. Its translation is CASTLAGGETQYF. The chain combines TRBV6-1 with TRBJ2-5; 12 bases fit TRBD2. Germline V gene data show CDR1 as MNHNS and CDR2 as SASEGT. This CDR3 has 13 amino acids. J was trimmed by 4 bases and V by 7 bases; bases with no gene match: 1.

The rearrangement uses TRBV29-1 and TRBJ1-2; D is perhaps TRBD1 (5 bases). This CDR3 contains 13 residues. Looked up from germline, CDR1 is SQVTM and CDR2 is ANQGSEA. V was shortened by 4 bases and J by 8 bases, with 17 bases between the two germline ends. CDR3 amino acids: CSVARAFRGGYTF. The CDR3 DNA reads as TGCAGCGTTGCCAGGGCCTTTAGGGGCGGCTACACCTTC. Based on the CDR3 plus reference TRBV29-1 and TRBJ1-2, the full variable domain is SAVISQKPSRDICQRGTSLTIQCQVDSQVTMMFWYRQQPGQSLTLIATANQGSEATYESGFVIDKFPISRPNLTFSTLTVSNMSPEDSSIYLCSVARAFRGGYTFGSGTRLTVV.

The V gene is TRBV29-1, the J gene TRBJ2-1; 10 nucleotides match TRBD2. This CDR3 has 17 amino acids. Germline CDR1 and CDR2: SQVTM and ANQGSEA. V shed 2 bases, J shed 5 bases, and the junction held 12 bases outside the gene matches. The CDR3 DNA is TGCAGCGTTGAACCCCAAGCGGGAGGGAAAATTAACAATGAGCAGTTCTTC. Its protein product is CSVEPQAGGKINNEQFF.

V and J are TRBV4-3 and TRBJ2-7; 7 bases are a match to TRBD1. V lost 5 bases to trimming and J lost 7 bases; unmatched junction nucleotides: 14. Per germline, CDR1 LGHNA and CDR2 YSLEER. The CDR3 has 15 amino acids. CDR3 nucleotide sequence: TGCGCCAGCAGCGCCGGCACAGGGGCCCACTGGGAGCAGTACTTC. Translation gives CASSAGTGAHWEQYF.

The chain uses TRBV7-8 and TRBJ2-6; D uncertain. Germline V lookup: CDR1 SGHVS, CDR2 FQNEAQ. Trimming stripped 1 base from V and 4 bases from J, with 14 bases between. The CDR3 has 17 residues. Written as DNA, the CDR3 is TGTGCCAGCAGCTTAGTGGGCAGCTCATCCGGGGCCAACGTCCTGACTTTC. Its translation: CASSLVGSSSGANVLTF. Complete variable domain (other parts from reference TRBV7-8 and TRBJ2-6): GAGVSQSPRYKVAKRGQDVALRCDPISGHVSLFWYQQALGQGPEFLTYFQNEAQLDKSGLPSDRFFAERPEGSVSTLKIQRTQQEDSAVYLCASSLVGSSSGANVLTFGAGSRLTVL.

The chain couples TRBV5-1 to TRBJ2-1; no clear D. The CDR3 runs 14 residues. Trimming cost V 2 bases and J 5 bases, with 11 bases left between them. The germline V gene has CDR1 SGHRS and CDR2 YFSETQ. Written as DNA, the CDR3 is TGCGCCAGCAGCTTTCAGGAGAGGCACAATGAGCAGTTCTTC. Translating it yields CASSFQERHNEQFF.

For this clone: Other DNA sequences within the sample encode an identical CDR3. This sequence joins TRBV5-1 and TRBJ1-5; 8 nucleotides match TRBD1. Germline V gene sequence: CDR1 SGHRS, CDR2 YFSETQ. This CDR3 is built from 14 residues. Germline trimming cut 3 bases from V and 6 bases from J; bases unmatched to any gene: 5. DNA for the CDR3: TGCGCCAGCAGCTCGACAGGGGTTGGTCAGCCCCAGCATTTT. Its protein is CASSSTGVGQPQHF.

The J gene is TRBJ1-2, the V gene TRBV5-4, with 10 positions matching TRBD1. CDR1 is SGHNT and CDR2 is YYREEE in the germline V gene (reference sequence). Germline trimming cut 5 bases from V and 13 bases from J; bases unmatched to any gene: 11. The CDR3 consists of 13 residues. This CDR3 reads CASRLTGGTGTTF. CDR3 DNA: TGTGCCAGCAGGTTGACAGGGGGCACGGGTACCACCTTC.

As concerns this clone: Other DNA sequences in the sample encode the same CDR3. V is TRBV7-6 and J is TRBJ2-1; D is undetermined. V lost 5 bases and J lost 1, with 6 bases in between. This CDR3 is 13 amino acids long. Germline V gives CDR1 SGHVS, CDR2 FNYEAQ. CDR3 in DNA: TGTGCCAGCAGCCTCAGTTCCTACAATGAGCAGTTCTTC. Translation: CASSLSSYNEQFF. Together with reference TRBV7-6 and TRBJ2-1, the CDR3 gives the full variable domain: GAGVSQSPRYKVTKRGQDVALRCDPISGHVSLYWYRQALGQGPEFLTYFNYEAQQDKSGLPNDRFSAERPEGSISTLTIQRTEQRDSAMYRCASSLSSYNEQFFGPGTRLTVL.

The chain links TRBV5-4 to TRBJ2-3; tentative D call: TRBD2 (5 bases). Per the germline V gene, CDR1 is SGHNT and CDR2 is YYREEE (reference sequence). V gave up 1 base and J gave up 5 bases, with 14 bases separating them. The length of the CDR3 is 15 residues. The CDR3 DNA reads TGTGCCAGCAGCTTGTCCGCGGGCGTGAAAGATACGCAGTATTTT. Translating gives CASSLSAGVKDTQYF.

The chain couples TRBV7-9 to TRBJ2-5; no definite D call. The ends were cut back, 2 bases at V and 1 base at J, with 14 bases in the middle. The CDR3 has 16 amino acids. Germline assignment: CDR1 SEHNR and CDR2 FQNEAQ (reference sequence). This CDR3 reads CASSLKMAASQETQYF. The CDR3 nucleotides are TGTGCCAGCAGCTTAAAAATGGCGGCAAGCCAAGAGACCCAGTACTTC.

The V and J genes are TRBV4-1 and TRBJ1-1, with unresolved D. V shed 0 bases and J shed 7 bases, with 12 bases lying between them. The CDR3 consists of 14 residues. The germline V gene has CDR1 MGHRA and CDR2 YSYEKL. DNA of the CDR3: TGCGCCAGCAGCCAAGAAATCGGCAGGCTTGAAGCTTTCTTT. It codes for CASSQEIGRLEAFF.

V and J are TRBV5-4 and TRBJ1-4, with a weak D call TRBD1 (6 bases). Germline V gene sequence: CDR1 SGHNT, CDR2 YYREEE (reference sequence). The ends were cut back, 0 bases at V and 8 bases at J, with 14 bases in the middle. This CDR3 contains 15 residues. CDR3 amino acids: CASSLEAGVEEKLFF. The CDR3 DNA is TGTGCCAGCAGCTTGGAAGCAGGGGTTGAAGAAAAACTGTTTTTT.

V is TRBV6-5 and J is TRBJ1-1; maybe TRBD1 (6 bases). Per germline, CDR1 MNHEY and CDR2 SVGAGI. CDR3 length equals 15 residues. V was pared by 10 bases and J by 2 bases, with 20 bases between. The CDR3 nucleotides read TGTGCCACCATCCCCCCCACAGGGCCAAACACTGAAGCTTTCTTT. It is translated as CATIPPTGPNTEAFF.

This clone was detected only a few times. The CDR3 sequence: CASSLRLGTANEKLFF. The CDR3 DNA reads as TGCGCCAGCAGCTTGCGGCTCGGGACGGCAAATGAAAAACTGTTTTTT. The rearrangement links TRBV5-1 to TRBJ1-4, with D perhaps TRBD1 (5 bases). V lost 1 base, J lost 5 bases, and 15 bases lay in between. The CDR3 length is 16 residues. Germline-derived CDR1 and CDR2 are SGHRS and YFSETQ.

The rearrangement links TRBV7-9 to TRBJ2-5, with D uncertain. The J call may be faulty, since TRBJ2-7 better matches the DNA end. Germline V gene sequence: CDR1 SEHNR, CDR2 FQNEAQ (reference sequence). The CDR3 spans 12 residues. CDR3 DNA: TGTGCCAGCAGCCCAGGACGGTACGAGCAGTACTTC. This encodes CASSPGRYEQYF.

The chain couples TRBV7-2 to TRBJ2-5, with a possible D match to TRBD1 (6 bases). The DNA end is more similar to TRBJ2-7, so the J call may be wrong. The CDR3 runs to 15 residues. In germline, CDR1 is SGHTA, CDR2 FQGNSA. The CDR3 loop is CASSQLPGTSYEQYF. DNA for the CDR3: TGTGCCAGCAGCCAGTTACCCGGGACATCCTACGAGCAGTACTTC.

This rearrangement joins TRBV4-2 to TRBJ2-5; 14 positions agree with TRBD2. CDR1 and CDR2 (germline): LGHNA, YNFKEQ. The CDR3 runs to 16 residues. V shed 1 base and J 11 bases; nucleotides not matched to a gene: 9. The CDR3 region has the DNA TGTGCCAGCAGCCAAGGACTAGCGGGAGGGCCTCGGGAGCAGTACTTC. Its translation is CASSQGLAGGPREQYF.